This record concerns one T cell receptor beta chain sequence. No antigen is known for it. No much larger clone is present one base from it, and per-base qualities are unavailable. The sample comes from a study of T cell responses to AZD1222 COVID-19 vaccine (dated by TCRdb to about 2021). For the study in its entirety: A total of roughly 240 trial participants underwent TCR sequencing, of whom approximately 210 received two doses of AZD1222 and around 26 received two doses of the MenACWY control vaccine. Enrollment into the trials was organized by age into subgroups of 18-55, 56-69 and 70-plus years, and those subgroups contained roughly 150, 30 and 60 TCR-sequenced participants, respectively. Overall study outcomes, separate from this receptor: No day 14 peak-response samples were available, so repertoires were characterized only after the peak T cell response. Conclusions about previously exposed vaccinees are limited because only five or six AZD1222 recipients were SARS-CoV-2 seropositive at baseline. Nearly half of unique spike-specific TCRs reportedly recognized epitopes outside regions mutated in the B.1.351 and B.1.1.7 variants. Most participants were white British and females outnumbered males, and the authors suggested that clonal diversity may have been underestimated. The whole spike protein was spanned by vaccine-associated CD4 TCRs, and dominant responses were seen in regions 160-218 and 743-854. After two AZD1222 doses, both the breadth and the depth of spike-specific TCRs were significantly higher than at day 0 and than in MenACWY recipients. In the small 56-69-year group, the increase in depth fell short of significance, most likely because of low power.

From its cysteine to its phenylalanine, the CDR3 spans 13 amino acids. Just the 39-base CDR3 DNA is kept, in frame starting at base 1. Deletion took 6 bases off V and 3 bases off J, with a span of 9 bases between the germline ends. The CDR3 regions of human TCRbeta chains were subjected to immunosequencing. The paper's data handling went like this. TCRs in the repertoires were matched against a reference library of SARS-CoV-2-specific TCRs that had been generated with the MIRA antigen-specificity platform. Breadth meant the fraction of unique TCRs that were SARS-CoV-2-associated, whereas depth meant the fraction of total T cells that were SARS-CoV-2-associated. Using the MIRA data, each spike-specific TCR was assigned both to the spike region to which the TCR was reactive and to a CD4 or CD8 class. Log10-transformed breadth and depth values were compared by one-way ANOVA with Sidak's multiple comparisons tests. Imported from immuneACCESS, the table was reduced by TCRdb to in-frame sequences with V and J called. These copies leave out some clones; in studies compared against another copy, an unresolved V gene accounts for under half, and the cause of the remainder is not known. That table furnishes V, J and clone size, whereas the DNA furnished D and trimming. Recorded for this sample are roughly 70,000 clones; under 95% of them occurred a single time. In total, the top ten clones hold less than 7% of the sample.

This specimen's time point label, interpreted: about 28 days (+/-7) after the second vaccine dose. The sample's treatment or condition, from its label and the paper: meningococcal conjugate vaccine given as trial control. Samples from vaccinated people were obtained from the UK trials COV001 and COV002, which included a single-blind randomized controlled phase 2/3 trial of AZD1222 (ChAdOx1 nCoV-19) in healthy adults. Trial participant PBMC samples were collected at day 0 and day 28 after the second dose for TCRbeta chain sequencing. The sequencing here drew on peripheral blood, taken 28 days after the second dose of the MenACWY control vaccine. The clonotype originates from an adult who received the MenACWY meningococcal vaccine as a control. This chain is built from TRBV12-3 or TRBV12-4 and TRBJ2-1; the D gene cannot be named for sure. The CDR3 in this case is CASRRSDYNEQFF. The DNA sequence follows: TGTGCCAGCAGACGTAGTGACTACAATGAGCAGTTCTTC.